This TCR beta chain stems from a study of T-cell reconstitution after alpha-beta-depleted transplantation in children. Unique molecular identifiers were incorporated into the prepared TCRbeta library. TCRdb passed the PCR reads through MiXCR, listing each CDR3 protein once. The sample shows more than 200,000 distinct CDR3 sequences, under 30% of them seen only once. Losses at the gene ends were 3 bases for V and 10 bases for J; bases not matched to a gene: 2. There are 12 residues in the CDR3. Germline V lookup: CDR1 DFQATT, CDR2 SNEGSKA (reference sequence). This clonotype was counted only a few times.

Specimen: PBMCs, collected before TCRalphabeta/CD19-depleted stem cell transplant. The chain has TRBV20-1 and TRBJ1-6; TRBD1 matches at 8 bases. The source is a girl aged 2 to 9 with Fanconi anemia, due to receive a stem cell transplant. CDR3: CSASRQGSPLHF. CDR3 DNA sequence: TGCAGTGCTAGTCGACAGGGGTCACCCCTCCACTTT.